The T cell receptor (beta chain) described here comes from a study of regulatory T cells in long-lasting Graves disease. The study's findings and limits: The researchers studied only peripheral blood, not thyroid tissue.

Time point in this sample: newly diagnosed GD, antithyroid drugs for less than 3 months. PBMC-extracted RNA yielded the TCR library. In regard to this clonotype: The antigen remains undetermined.

The authors built TCR beta libraries using iRepertoire HTBI primers and Arm-PCR of CDR3 regions. TCRdb re-derived calls from the multiplex PCR reads in MiXCR, one entry per CDR3 protein. The table has some 600,000 distinct CDR3 sequences, 15% to 20% seen once. Germline-derived CDR1 and CDR2 are GTSNPN and SVGIG (reference sequence). V lost 3 bases, J lost 1 base, and 7 bases stayed unmatched. The CDR3 totals 15 residues. These data were also reused for a study on T cells in Graves' hyperthyroidism and ophthalmopathy.

This rearrangement joins TRBV30 to TRBJ2-7; 9 positions agree with TRBD1. This material consisted of peripheral blood mononuclear cells (PBMCs), taken at new diagnosis, from a patient treated with antithyroid drugs. The sequence was obtained from a man aged 18 to 29 with Graves disease. CDR3 sequence: CAWSVGTGRSYEQYF. CDR3 coding DNA: TGTGCCTGGAGCGTGGGGACAGGGCGATCCTACGAGCAGTACTTC.